This T cell receptor beta chain originates from a study of T cells in Graves' hyperthyroidism and ophthalmopathy. On the study more broadly: Peripheral blood was drawn at first diagnosis, prior to all treatment.

Germline-derived CDR1 and CDR2 are MDHEN and SYDVKM. The CDR3 contains 15 residues. After removal of 6 bases from V and 2 bases from J, the junction contained 9 bases not matched to a gene. This clonotype was recorded many times. Template material for amplifying TCR beta CDR3 regions consisted of RNA transcripts. An initial round of RT-PCR targeting the TCR CDR3 relied on the HTBI primer set. Via MiXCR, TCRdb re-called the multiplex PCR reads, giving one row per CDR3 protein. The data show some 210,000 distinct CDR3 sequences, with over 15% seen just once and under 65% held by the top ten. Graves' hyperthyroidism without ophthalmopathy progression within 18 months was termed stable. Patients with uncontrolled infections, other autoimmune diseases, pregnancy or lactation were excluded. Clinicians diagnosed patients from clinical symptoms, serum thyroxine and TRAb, thyroid ultrasound and orbital computed tomography.

The sample was blood. The chain employs TRBV28 and TRBJ2-7; 8 bases map to TRBD2. The receptor comes from a man aged 50 to 60 with Graves' hyperthyroidism. The CDR3: CASRIRLASAYEQYF. In DNA form, the CDR3 reads TGTGCCAGCAGGATACGACTAGCGTCAGCCTACGAGCAGTACTTC.